A single sample gave rise to the 16 T cell receptor beta chains below, sequenced in a study of shared clonotypes between healthy human individuals. Only CD45RO-negative cells positively selected for CCR7 counted as naive CD8 cells, so terminally differentiated effector memory CD45RA+ cells were excluded. TCRdb keeps only in-frame clones here, not all; method: immunoSEQ multiplex PCR. This table holds hundreds of thousands of clones, about 90% found once. Sequenced material: naive CD8+ T cells sorted from blood. The receptors shown here come from a man in his thirties or forties in good health.

The chain has TRBV29-1 and TRBJ1-1; D is undetermined. Germline-derived CDR1 and CDR2 are SQVTM and ANQGSEA. The length of the CDR3 is 11 residues. V dropped 7 bases and J dropped 1 base, with 7 bases sitting between them. The CDR3 is CSAKGNTEAFF. Here the CDR3 DNA reads TGCAGCGCAAAAGGGAACACTGAAGCTTTCTTT.

V and J are TRBV5-4 and TRBJ2-1, with unresolved D. The length of the CDR3 is 13 residues. Germline values: CDR1 SGHNT, CDR2 YYREEE (reference sequence). V was cut by 4 bases and J by 7 bases, with 12 bases left in between. The CDR3 region has the DNA TGTGCCAGCAGCGCTATAGAAGTGAATGAGCAGTTCTTC. It yields the protein CASSAIEVNEQFF.

This chain links TRBV7-2 with TRBJ2-2, with TRBD1 as a possible D gene (6 bases). The CDR3 has 16 amino acids. V lost 1 base, J lost 3 bases, and 12 bases lay in between. Germline assignment: CDR1 SGHTA and CDR2 FQGNSA. In DNA, the CDR3 is TGTGCCAGCAGCTTAGATGGCAGGGGTCACACCGGGGAGCTGTTTTTT. It translates to CASSLDGRGHTGELFF.

The V and J genes are TRBV11-2 and TRBJ2-7; D not resolved. This CDR3 comprises 15 residues. Germline CDR1 SGHAT, CDR2 FQNNGV. V was cut by 0 bases and J by 0 bases, with 9 bases left in between. CDR3 in amino acids: CASSLEASASYEQYF. CDR3 coding DNA: TGTGCCAGCAGCTTAGAGGCTAGTGCCTCCTACGAGCAGTACTTC.

This clone came up many times. Different DNA sequences within this sample yield the same CDR3. The V gene is TRBV11-2, the J gene TRBJ2-3; the match to TRBD1 covers 7 bases. Germline loops: CDR1 SGHAT, CDR2 FQNNGV. The length of the CDR3 is 17 residues. Trimming took 0 bases from V and 4 from J; bases not matched to a gene: 10. CDR3 sequence: CASSLDLRGQGADTQYF. CDR3 nucleotide sequence: TGTGCCAGCAGCTTAGATCTGCGTGGGCAGGGGGCAGATACGCAGTATTTT.

The V call is TRBV7-1, the J call TRBJ2-7; tentatively, D is TRBD1 (5 bases). TRBV7-1 belongs to the ORF category, with a function that is uncertain. The CDR3 is made up of 15 amino acids. Trimming removed 6 bases from V and 1 base from J, with 16 bases in between. The CDR3 sequence: CASSSSGQGSYEQYF. In nucleotides, the CDR3 is TGTGCCAGCAGTTCTTCTGGCCAGGGATCCTACGAGCAGTACTTC.

This sequence joins TRBV27 and TRBJ2-1, with TRBD2 as a possible D gene (6 bases). The length of the CDR3 is 14 residues. V was clipped by 2 bases and J by 6 bases, with 11 bases between them. Germline loops: CDR1 MNHEY, CDR2 SMNVEV (reference sequence). The CDR3: CASSLLGGPNEQFF. The CDR3 DNA reads as TGTGCCAGCAGTTTACTCGGAGGGCCCAATGAGCAGTTCTTC.

The V call is TRBV28, the J call TRBJ2-3; no clear D gene. Per the germline V gene, CDR1 is MDHEN and CDR2 is SYDVKM. CDR3 length: 12 residues. Trimming pared 3 bases from V and 2 bases from J, leaving 3 bases between. The CDR3 here is CASSFDTDTQYF. CDR3 nucleotides: TGTGCCAGCAGTTTCGACACAGATACGCAGTATTTT.

The V call is TRBV29-1, the J call TRBJ2-7; 9 bases map to TRBD1. Germline V gene sequence: CDR1 SQVTM, CDR2 ANQGSEA. The trim removed 6 bases at V and 7 bases at J, leaving 13 bases unmatched. The CDR3 covers 14 residues. The CDR3 region has the DNA TGCAGCGTGTCCGGGACAGGGAAAATCTATGAGCAGTACTTC. Translation: CSVSGTGKIYEQYF.

The V call is TRBV10-3, the J call TRBJ2-7; TRBD2 matches 7 bases. The CDR3 loop spans 13 amino acids. Per germline, CDR1 ENHRY and CDR2 SYGVKD. With 2 bases clipped from V and 2 bases from J, the junction kept 0 bases outside the gene matches. Here the CDR3 reads CAISEGLAYEQYF. The DNA of the CDR3 is TGTGCCATCAGTGAGGGACTAGCCTACGAGCAGTACTTC.

This chain joins TRBV27 and TRBJ1-2; D ambiguous. Looked up from germline, CDR1 is MNHEY and CDR2 is SMNVEV (reference sequence). The V end lost 6 bases, the J end lost 2 bases, and 13 bases lay between the germline ends. This CDR3 contains 14 residues. Here the CDR3 reads CASRNPGVNYGYTF. CDR3 DNA sequence: TGTGCCAGCAGGAATCCGGGAGTGAACTATGGCTACACCTTC.

The chain employs TRBV5-4 and TRBJ2-7, with D perhaps matching TRBD2 (5 bases). This CDR3 has 14 amino acids. V was pared by 1 base and J by 4 bases, with 12 bases between. Germline V CDR1 and CDR2: SGHNT, YYREEE (reference sequence). This CDR3 reads CASSLPGGGYEQYF. CDR3 nucleotides: TGTGCCAGCAGCTTGCCCGGAGGAGGTTACGAGCAGTACTTC.

The J gene is TRBJ2-7, the V gene TRBV4-2, with TRBD2 identical over 7 bases. The CDR3 runs to 16 residues. Losses at the gene ends were 1 base for V and 5 bases for J; bases not matched to a gene: 11. Germline V gene lookup returns CDR1 LGHNA and CDR2 YNFKEQ. The CDR3: CASSQAWGEGPHEQYF. The DNA for the CDR3 is TGTGCCAGCAGCCAAGCCTGGGGGGAGGGCCCCCACGAGCAGTACTTC.

This sequence joins TRBV5-4 and TRBJ2-2, with 11 positions matching TRBD2. In germline, CDR1 is SGHNT, CDR2 YYREEE (reference sequence). The V gene end was trimmed by 5 bases and the J gene end by 5 bases; junction bases not matched to a gene: 8. The CDR3 has 16 residues. CDR3 in amino acids: CASSPRLAGGTGELFF. CDR3 bases: TGTGCCAGCAGTCCCCGGTTAGCGGGAGGGACCGGGGAGCTGTTTTTT. Based on the CDR3 plus reference TRBV5-4 and TRBJ2-2, the full variable domain is ETGVTQSPTHLIKTRGQQVTLRCSSQSGHNTVSWYQQALGQGPQFIFQYYREEENGRGNFPPRFSGLQFPNYSSELNVNALELDDSALYLCASSPRLAGGTGELFFGEGSRLTVL.

This rearrangement joins TRBV7-9 to TRBJ2-2, with D perhaps TRBD2 (6 bases). Germline values: CDR1 SEHNR, CDR2 FQNEAQ (reference sequence). Trimming left V 3 bases short and J 0 bases short, with 17 bases between. The CDR3 spans 18 residues. The DNA for the CDR3 is TGTGCCAGCAGCTTCCTGGGTAGCGGATTCGCGAACACCGGGGAGCTGTTTTTT. Amino acids: CASSFLGSGFANTGELFF.

This clone was observed a single time. The rearrangement joins TRBV29-1 to TRBJ2-7; D gene uncertain. Germline loops: CDR1 SQVTM, CDR2 ANQGSEA. There are 10 residues in the CDR3. CDR3 coding DNA: TGCTCAGTGATCTCCTACGAGCAGTACTTC. Protein product: CSVISYEQYF.